Sequencing of this T cell receptor beta chain was carried out in a study of control samples from healthy donors and cancer patients (TCRdb year 2020). The protocol used for the library was the immunoSEQ multiplex PCR assay. As stored in TCRdb, this immuneACCESS dataset retains in-frame rearrangements with V and J assigned. A fraction of the clones does not appear; measured against another copy, unresolved V genes explain less than half of the discrepancy, and the remainder lacks a known reason. The sample includes 120,000 or so clones, with approximately 84% observed a single time. Clones ranked in the top ten supply roughly 2% of the sample. A note on this clone: Its antigen remains unidentified. It has no much larger one-base neighbor in the sample; base qualities were not kept.

The CDR3 runs 16 amino acids, cysteine and phenylalanine included. The retained sequence is limited to the CDR3, 48 bases, with the frame set at the first base. The germline V gene provides CDR1 MGHDK and CDR2 SYGVNS. A distance of 17 bases separates the germline ends of V and J, which lose 3 bases and 3 bases respectively. The sequencing input was blood. The source of this sequence is a man aged 18 to 30 in good health. The chain couples TRBV25-1 to TRBJ1-1; the D gene cannot be resolved reliably. The bases are TGTGCCAGCAGTGACTCAGGTCCCTGGCGGGACACTGAAGCTTTCTTT. Translation gives CASSDSGPWRDTEAFF.